This T cell receptor (beta chain) was retrieved from a study of T cell changes during pregnancy in multiple sclerosis. Assay: immunoSEQ multiplex PCR; the TCRdb copy retains only in-frame clones and omits some. Here the sample spans about 40,000 clones, more than 85% being singletons. This CDR3 is 15 amino acids long. The V gene's germline CDR1 is LNHDA and CDR2 SQIVND (reference sequence). Germline trimming cut 7 bases from V and 5 bases from J; bases unmatched to any gene: 4. This specimen was CD4+ T cells from peripheral blood mononuclear cells, taken in the second trimester of pregnancy. This chain uses TRBV19 with TRBJ2-2, with 13 nucleotides matching TRBD2. The source of this sequence is a female donor in good health, enrolled as a control in a pregnancy study. The CDR3 reads CASKTSGRGTGELFF. The CDR3 region has the DNA TGTGCCAGTAAAACTAGCGGGAGGGGAACCGGGGAGCTGTTTTTT.